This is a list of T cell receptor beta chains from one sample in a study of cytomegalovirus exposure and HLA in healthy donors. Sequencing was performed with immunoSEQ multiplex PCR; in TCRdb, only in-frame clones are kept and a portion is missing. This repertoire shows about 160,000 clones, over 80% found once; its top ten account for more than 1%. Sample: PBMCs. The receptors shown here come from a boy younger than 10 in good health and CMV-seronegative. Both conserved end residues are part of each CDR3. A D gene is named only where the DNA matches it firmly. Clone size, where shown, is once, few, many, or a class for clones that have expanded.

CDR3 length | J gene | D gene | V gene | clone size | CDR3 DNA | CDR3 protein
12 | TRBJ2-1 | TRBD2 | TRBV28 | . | TGTGTTACGCGGGGGATATACAATGAGCAGTTCTTC | CVTRGIYNEQFF
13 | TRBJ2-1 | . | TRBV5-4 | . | TGTGCCAGCAGCCCAGTTTCGTACAATGAGCAGTTCTTC | CASSPVSYNEQFF
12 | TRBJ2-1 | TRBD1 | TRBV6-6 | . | TGTGCCAGCGGACAGGGTGGGAATGAGCAGTTCTTC | CASGQGGNEQFF
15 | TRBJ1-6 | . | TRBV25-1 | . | TGTGCCAGCAGTCCCTCGGACAGAGTTAATTCACCCCTCCACTTT | CASSPSDRVNSPLHF
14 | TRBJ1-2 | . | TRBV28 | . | TGTGCCAGCACCCCAGGCGGGCAGACCTATGGCTACACCTTC | CASTPGGQTYGYTF
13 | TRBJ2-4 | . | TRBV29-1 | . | TGCAGCGTTGGCGGGTTCGCCAAAAACATTCAGTACTTC | CSVGGFAKNIQYF
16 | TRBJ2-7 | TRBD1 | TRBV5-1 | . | TGCGCCAGCAGCTTGGGAGCCCCGGACAGGGTGGCCGAGCAGTGCTTC | CASSLGAPDRVAEQCF
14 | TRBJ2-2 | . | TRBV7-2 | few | TGTGCCAGCAGCTCGGACTATACCACCGGGGAGCTGTTTTTT | CASSSDYTTGELFF
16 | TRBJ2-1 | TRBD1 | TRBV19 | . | TGTGCCAGTAGTAGAGACAGGGTAGGGGCCTACAATGAGCAGTTCTTC | CASSRDRVGAYNEQFF
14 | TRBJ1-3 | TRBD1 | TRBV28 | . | TGTGCCAGCAGTCCACAGGGGGCTGGAAACACCATATATTTT | CASSPQGAGNTIYF
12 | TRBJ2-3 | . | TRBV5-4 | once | TGTGCCAGCAGCCCTCGCACAGATACGCAGTATTTT | CASSPRTDTQYF
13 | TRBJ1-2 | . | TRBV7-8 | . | TGTGCCAGCAGCTCCGAGACTGATTATGGCTACACCTTC | CASSSETDYGYTF
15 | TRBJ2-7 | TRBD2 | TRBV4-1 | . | TGCGCCAGCAGCCCTGGGGGTAGCGGGGGTTACGAGCAGTACTTC | CASSPGGSGGYEQYF
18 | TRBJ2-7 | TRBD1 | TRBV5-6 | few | TGTGCCAGCAGCTTTAGGACAGGGTCGTTGATATTAACCTACGAGCAGTACTTC | CASSFRTGSLILTYEQYF
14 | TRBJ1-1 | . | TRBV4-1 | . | TGCGCCAGCCACACCACGGCGGTGAACACTGAAGCTTTCTTT | CASHTTAVNTEAFF
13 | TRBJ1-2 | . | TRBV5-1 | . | TGCGCCAGCAGCCCGGACAGTGCGAATGGCTACACCTTC | CASSPDSANGYTF
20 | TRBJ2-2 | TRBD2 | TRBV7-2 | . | TGTGCCAGCAGCTTAGCGCTAAAGGGACTAGCGGGTACGAACACCGGGGAGCTGTTTTTT | CASSLALKGLAGTNTGELFF
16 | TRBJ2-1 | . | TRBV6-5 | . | TGTGCCAGCAGTTACTCGAGCGCGGGGAGATACAATGAGCAGTTCTTC | CASSYSSAGRYNEQFF
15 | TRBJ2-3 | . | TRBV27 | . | TGTGCCAGCAGTTTATCGTCCGGGGGGCCAGATACGCAGTATTTT | CASSLSSGGPDTQYF
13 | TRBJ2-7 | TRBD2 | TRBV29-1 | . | TGCAGCGTACAGCGGGAGGGCCGGAGGGAGCAGTACTTC | CSVQREGRREQYF
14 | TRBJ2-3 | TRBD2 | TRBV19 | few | TGTGCCAGTCCCCTAGCGGGAGAACGAGATACGCAGTATTTT | CASPLAGERDTQYF
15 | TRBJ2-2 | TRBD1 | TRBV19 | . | TGTGCCAGTAGTAAGGGACAGGGGTGGGCCGGGGAGCTGTTTTTT | CASSKGQGWAGELFF
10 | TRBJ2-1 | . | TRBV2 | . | TGTGCCAGCAGTGAGGGCGAGCAGTTCTTC | CASSEGEQFF
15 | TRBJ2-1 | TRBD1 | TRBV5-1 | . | TGCGCCAGCAGCCCGGGACAGGGGGCCTACAATGAGCAGTTCTTC | CASSPGQGAYNEQFF
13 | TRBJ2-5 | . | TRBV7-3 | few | TGTGCCAGCAGCGTGGGACTTGCGGAGACCCAGTACTTC | CASSVGLAETQYF
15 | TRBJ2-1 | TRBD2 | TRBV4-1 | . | TGCGCCAGCAGCCAAGAAGATTGGACTAGTTATGAGCAGTTCTTC | CASSQEDWTSYEQFF
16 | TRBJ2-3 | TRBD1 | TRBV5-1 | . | TGCGCCAGCAGCTCCGGACAGGGGGGCTCCACAGATACGCAGTATTTT | CASSSGQGGSTDTQYF
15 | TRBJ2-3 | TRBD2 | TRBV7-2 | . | TGTGCCAGCAGCACCTCCCAGCGGGGGACAGATACGCAGTATTTT | CASSTSQRGTDTQYF
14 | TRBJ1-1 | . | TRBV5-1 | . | TGCGCCAGCAGCTACGGGTCGATGAACACTGAAGCTTTCTTT | CASSYGSMNTEAFF
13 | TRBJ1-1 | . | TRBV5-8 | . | TGTGCCAGCAGCTTCAGGGGCGCCGCTGAAGCTTTCTTT | CASSFRGAAEAFF
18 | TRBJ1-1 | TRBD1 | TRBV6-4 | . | TGTGCCAGACTTACCCTACCGGGACAGGGGGCAGTAAGGACTGAAGCTTTCTTT | CARLTLPGQGAVRTEAFF
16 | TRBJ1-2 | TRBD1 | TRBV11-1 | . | TGTGCCAGCAGCTTGGGGACAGACCTTAGTAACTATGGCTACACCTTC | CASSLGTDLSNYGYTF
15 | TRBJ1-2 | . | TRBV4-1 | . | TGCGCCAGCAGCCAAGATCGATCGTGGGCCTATGGCTACACCTTC | CASSQDRSWAYGYTF
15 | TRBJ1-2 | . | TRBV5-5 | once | TGTGCCAGCAGCCCCATCCACCGGGAGAACTATGGCTACACCTTC | CASSPIHRENYGYTF
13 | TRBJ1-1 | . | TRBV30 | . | TGTGCCTGGACCGCTCGGGGGAACACTGAAGCTTTCTTT | CAWTARGNTEAFF
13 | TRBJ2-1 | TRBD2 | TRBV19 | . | TGTGCCAGCGGGGTAGCGGGAGTCGATGAGCAGTTCTTC | CASGVAGVDEQFF
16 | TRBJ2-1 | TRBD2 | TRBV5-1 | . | TGCGCCAGCAGCTTGGCAACGGGAGGCTCCTACAATGAGCAGTTCTTC | CASSLATGGSYNEQFF
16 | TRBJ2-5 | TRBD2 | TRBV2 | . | TGTGCCAGCAGTGTAGACGGTAGCGGGAGCCAAGAGACCCAGTACTTC | CASSVDGSGSQETQYF
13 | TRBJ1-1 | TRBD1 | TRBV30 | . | TGTGCCTGGAGTTTCGACAGGGGCACTGAAGCTTTCTTT | CAWSFDRGTEAFF
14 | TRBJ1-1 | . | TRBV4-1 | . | TGCGCCAGCAGCCAAACACAAAACAGGGTTGAAGCTTTCTTT | CASSQTQNRVEAFF
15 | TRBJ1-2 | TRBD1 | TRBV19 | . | TGTGCCAGTAGTATCACGACAGGGGGCTACTATGGCTACACCTTC | CASSITTGGYYGYTF
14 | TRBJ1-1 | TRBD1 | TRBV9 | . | TGTGCCAGCAGCCCAAGATCAGGGGGCACTGAAGCTTTCTTT | CASSPRSGGTEAFF
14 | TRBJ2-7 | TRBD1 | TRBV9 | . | TGTGCCAGCAGCGTAGGACAGGGCAACTACGAGCAGTACTTC | CASSVGQGNYEQYF
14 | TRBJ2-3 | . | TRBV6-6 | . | TGTGCCAGCCTAGGGAGTTTTCGCACAGATACGCAGTATTTT | CASLGSFRTDTQYF
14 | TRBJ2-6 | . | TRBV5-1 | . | TGCGCCAGCAGCCCCTACTCTGGGGCCAACGTCCTGACTTTC | CASSPYSGANVLTF